Following are 3 T cell receptor beta chains from one sample sequenced in a study of T cells in pancreatic ductal adenocarcinoma. The repertoire was sequenced with immunoSEQ multiplex PCR; TCRdb's copy has only in-frame clones and lacks some. Of roughly 100,000 clones in the sample, roughly 95% were seen once. The selected patients with pancreatic ductal adenocarcinoma had surgery but no neoadjuvant therapy. Sample: PBMCs. The receptors were gathered from a human donor with pancreatic ductal adenocarcinoma.

In this sample, this clone turned up once. The genes are TRBV5-1 and TRBJ2-3; 8 bases line up with TRBD1. The V gene end was trimmed by 5 bases and the J gene end by 4 bases; junction bases not matched to a gene: 6. The CDR3 consists of 14 residues. Germline V gene data show CDR1 as SGHRS and CDR2 as YFSETQ. DNA for the CDR3: TGCGCCAGCAGGCAGGACAGGGTCTCAGATACGCAGTATTTT. It translates to CASRQDRVSDTQYF.

The chain couples TRBV18 to TRBJ2-7, with D hard to call. The germline V gene encodes CDR1 KGHSH and CDR2 LQKENI. The CDR3 totals 14 residues. Trimming removed 0 bases at V and 6 bases at J, with 12 bases between. CDR3 nucleotides: TGTGCCAGCTCACCACCGGCGAGCTCAGGCGAGCAGTACTTC. Its translation is CASSPPASSGEQYF. Based on the CDR3 plus reference TRBV18 and TRBJ2-7, the full variable domain is NAGVMQNPRHLVRRRGQEARLRCSPMKGHSHVYWYRQLPEEGLKFMVYLQKENIIDESGMPKERFSAEFPKEGPSILRIQQVVRGDSAAYFCASSPPASSGEQYFGPGTRLTVT.

The gene calls are TRBV29-1 and TRBJ2-1; D call uncertain. V was trimmed by 3 bases and J by 2 bases, leaving 5 bases between them. Looked up from germline, CDR1 is SQVTM and CDR2 is ANQGSEA. The CDR3 has 12 residues. DNA of the CDR3: TGCAGCGTTGACGCGACCTACAATGAGCAGTTCTTC. Amino acid sequence: CSVDATYNEQFF.